Each of the 23 T cell receptor beta chains below was sequenced from the same sample in a study of PD-1 blockade in classical Hodgkin lymphoma (dated by TCRdb to 2018 to 2020). The library was built by means of the immunoSEQ multiplex PCR assay. The table comes from immuneACCESS by way of TCRdb, which keeps in-frame sequences with V and J called. Part of the clones is missing from these tables; in studies checked, under half for an unresolved V gene and the rest for unknown reasons. This sample gives about 110,000 clones in total; 89% of them show up just once. The top ten hold less than 20% of the sample. The label giving this sample's time point can be read as: cycle 2 day 1 (C2D1) of nivolumab. Every trial patient had relapsed following autologous stem cell transplantation, and prior brentuximab vedotin exposure was what differed among cohorts A, B and C. Sequenced here: peripheral blood mononuclear cells (PBMCs), sampled before the second cycle of nivolumab. The receptors were sampled from a human donor with classical Hodgkin lymphoma.

The CDR3 protein is CASSLVGPQETQYF. The CDR3 nucleotides are TGTGCCAGCAGCTTAGTAGGTCCACAAGAGACCCAGTACTTC. The chain has TRBV11-3 and TRBJ2-5; unclear D gene. Per the germline V gene, CDR1 is SGHNT and CDR2 is YENEEA. Trimming pared 1 base from V and 2 bases from J, leaving 8 bases between. The CDR3 spans 14 residues.

As to this clone: This sample includes further DNA sequences coding for the same CDR3. Here the CDR3 reads CASSIQGSTDTQYF. The CDR3, as DNA: TGTGCCAGTAGTATTCAGGGAAGCACAGATACGCAGTATTTT. The V gene is TRBV19, the J gene TRBJ2-3; tentatively, D is TRBD1 (5 bases). Trimming removed 3 bases at V and 0 bases at J, with 7 bases between. CDR3 length: 14 amino acids. Germline assignment: CDR1 LNHDA and CDR2 SQIVND (reference sequence).

There are a few counts of this clone. The gene calls are TRBV18 and TRBJ1-1; maybe TRBD1 (5 bases). Trimming left V 2 bases short and J 8 bases short, with 27 bases between. The CDR3 has 18 amino acids. Germline-derived CDR1 and CDR2 are KGHSH and LQKENI. CDR3 sequence (DNA): TGTGCCAGCTCACCAGGACAAGTCTACTCCTTCGGGGCCGACGAAGCTTTCTTT. Translated: CASSPGQVYSFGADEAFF.

This clone was counted a few times. The rearrangement uses TRBV7-2 and TRBJ1-3; D remains unclear. CDR1 is SGHTA and CDR2 is FQGNSA in the germline V gene. V shed 5 bases and J shed 8 bases, with 16 bases lying between them. This CDR3 comprises 14 residues. DNA of the CDR3: TGTGCCAGCAGCCCCTCTATCTCAGTTGACACCATATATTTT. Translation gives CASSPSISVDTIYF.

The gene calls are TRBV29-1 and TRBJ1-5; 7 bases fit TRBD1. The CDR3 loop spans 14 amino acids. From germline, CDR1 is SQVTM and CDR2 ANQGSEA. J was trimmed by 2 bases and V by 7 bases; bases with no gene match: 8. The CDR3 loop reads CSGQGVKGNQPQHF. In DNA, the CDR3 is TGCAGCGGTCAGGGGGTTAAGGGCAATCAGCCCCAGCATTTT.

The chain has TRBV28 and TRBJ1-5, with D uncertain. This CDR3 spans 14 amino acids. The germline V and J ends were trimmed by 7 bases and 3 bases, with 13 bases remaining between them. Looked up from germline, CDR1 is MDHEN and CDR2 is SYDVKM. Here the CDR3 reads CASKFDGYNQPQHF. CDR3 DNA sequence: TGTGCCAGCAAGTTTGACGGTTACAATCAGCCCCAGCATTTT.

The CDR3 DNA is TGTGCCAGCAGGACAGGGGGCCGGTCCTACGAGCAGTACTTC. It yields the protein CASRTGGRSYEQYF. The chain links TRBV28 to TRBJ2-7; TRBD1 agrees at 10 bases. The V segment lost 6 bases and the J segment 1 base; nucleotides outside the gene matches: 3. CDR3 length: 14 amino acids. Germline V gene lookup returns CDR1 MDHEN and CDR2 SYDVKM.

The CDR3 region is CACSSGVNTEAFF. CDR3 sequence (DNA): TGTGCCTGCTCCTCCGGGGTGAACACTGAAGCTTTCTTT. V gene TRBV6-1 combines with J gene TRBJ1-1; no clear D gene. Germline V gene lookup returns CDR1 MNHNS and CDR2 SASEGT. The V gene lost 11 bases and the J gene lost 0 bases, with 13 bases spanning the gap. The CDR3 totals 13 residues.

The CDR3 DNA reads as TGTGCCAGCAGGCGACAGGTACCAAATCAGCCCCAGCATTTT. Amino acid sequence: CASRRQVPNQPQHF. The chain joins TRBV6-5 to TRBJ1-5, with D possibly being TRBD1 (6 bases). Trimming removed 6 bases at V and 4 bases at J, with 13 bases between. The CDR3 extends over 14 amino acids. The V gene's germline CDR1 is MNHEY and CDR2 SVGAGI.

The chain employs TRBV5-5 and TRBJ2-7; 8 nucleotides agree with TRBD1. The CDR3 spans 14 residues. Germline V gives CDR1 SGHKS, CDR2 YYEKEE (reference sequence). Trimming at V came to 3 bases and at J to 7 bases, leaving 9 bases not matched to a gene. The CDR3 DNA reads as TGTGCCAGCAGCTCACCAGGGGGCTCCCCGGAGCAGTACTTC. It is translated as CASSSPGGSPEQYF.

As regards this clone: Germline and junction disagree at one end, which may indicate a read error. The rearrangement links TRBV6-5 to TRBJ2-1, with D tentatively TRBD1 or TRBD2 (5 bases each). CDR1 MNHEY and CDR2 SVGAGI come from the germline V gene. This CDR3 has 16 amino acids. The CDR3 nucleotides read TGTGCCAGCAGGTACTACTCCGGGACCGTCTACAATGAGCAGTTCTTC. Its translation is CASRYYSGTVYNEQFF.

The V and J genes are TRBV9 and TRBJ2-2; D unresolved. Germline assignment: CDR1 SGDLS and CDR2 YYNGEE. Trimming left V 0 bases short and J 4 bases short, with 4 bases between. This CDR3 is 13 amino acids long. The CDR3 reads CASSVVSTGELFF. In DNA, the CDR3 is TGTGCCAGCAGCGTAGTCTCCACCGGGGAGCTGTTTTTT.

CDR3: CASSLFSRDTDTQYF. CDR3 coding DNA: TGTGCCAGCAGCTTATTTTCCAGGGATACAGATACGCAGTATTTT. V usage is TRBV7-2 and J usage is TRBJ2-3, with a possible D match to TRBD1 (5 bases). Germline values: CDR1 SGHTA, CDR2 FQGNSA. The CDR3 runs to 15 residues. V dropped 2 bases and J dropped 3 bases, with 12 bases sitting between them.

The J gene is TRBJ2-2, the V gene TRBV5-6; tentatively, D is TRBD1 or TRBD2 (5 bases each). The ends were cut back, 3 bases at V and 1 base at J, with 19 bases in the middle. Germline V gene lookup returns CDR1 SGHDT and CDR2 YYEEEE. The CDR3 has 18 residues. This CDR3 is CASSSRDETAKNTGELFF. For the CDR3, the DNA is TGTGCCAGCAGCTCACGGGACGAGACAGCGAAGAACACCGGGGAGCTGTTTTTT. The variable domain in full, with the rest retrieved from reference TRBV5-6 and TRBJ2-2, is DAGVTQSPTHLIKTRGQQVTLRCSPKSGHDTVSWYQQALGQGPQFIFQYYEEEERQRGNFPDRFSGHQFPNYSSELNVNALLLGDSALYLCASSSRDETAKNTGELFFGEGSRLTVL.

The chain links TRBV7-2 to TRBJ2-2; 8 positions agree with TRBD2. The germline V gene encodes CDR1 SGHTA and CDR2 FQGNSA. The CDR3 extends over 15 amino acids. V shed 1 base and J 4 bases; nucleotides not matched to a gene: 2. The CDR3 nucleotides are TGTGCCAGCAGCTTAGTGGCGGGAGGCACCGGGGAGCTGTTTTTT. It specifies CASSLVAGGTGELFF.

This clone was found once. The chain employs TRBV2 and TRBJ1-2, with TRBD1 matching 7 bases. The germline CDR1 and CDR2 sequences are SNHLY and FYNNEI. This CDR3 contains 14 residues. The V and J ends lost 5 bases and 4 bases, in that order; junction bases with no gene match: 7. CDR3 sequence (DNA): TGTGCCAGCAGTAGCCGGGACAGCAGCTATGGCTACACCTTC. Translating it yields CASSSRDSSYGYTF.

The chain is built from TRBV6-5 and TRBJ2-1, with 9 bases matching TRBD1. The germline V gene encodes CDR1 MNHEY and CDR2 SVGAGI. Trimming at V came to 8 bases and at J to 7 bases, leaving 6 bases not matched to a gene. This CDR3 has 13 residues. CDR3 nucleotides: TGTGCCAGCCGGACAGGGGTAAGAAATGAGCAGTTCTTC. Its protein is CASRTGVRNEQFF.

This clone was seen a single time. The chain uses TRBV6-1 and TRBJ1-2; D is unresolved. V shed 2 bases and J shed 8 bases, with 9 bases lying between them. The CDR3 runs to 12 residues. The germline V gene encodes CDR1 MNHNS and CDR2 SASEGT. The CDR3 DNA sequence: TGTGCCAGCAGTGAACGGACGGGCGGCTACACCTTC. The encoded protein is CASSERTGGYTF.

This clone appeared a single time. The rearrangement joins TRBV5-6 to TRBJ1-4; D not resolved. Germline loops: CDR1 SGHDT, CDR2 YYEEEE. Trimming took off 4 bases at V and 3 bases at J, with 7 bases between the two ends. CDR3 length: 13 residues. The CDR3 DNA reads as TGTGCCAGCAGCGCCGGCTCTAATGAAAAACTGTTTTTT. This sequence encodes CASSAGSNEKLFF.

This rearrangement joins TRBV18 to TRBJ1-1; the D gene is possibly TRBD1 (5 bases). This CDR3 spans 14 amino acids. Germline V gene sequence: CDR1 KGHSH, CDR2 LQKENI. V lost 4 bases to trimming and J lost 6 bases, with 15 bases between them. This chain's CDR3 is CASSLPGGDAEAFF. The CDR3 coding sequence is TGTGCCAGCTCACTACCCGGGGGAGACGCTGAAGCTTTCTTT. Supplemented by reference TRBV18 and TRBJ1-1, the full variable domain reads NAGVMQNPRHLVRRRGQEARLRCSPMKGHSHVYWYRQLPEEGLKFMVYLQKENIIDESGMPKERFSAEFPKEGPSILRIQQVVRGDSAAYFCASSLPGGDAEAFFGQGTRLTVV.

The V and J genes are TRBV5-1 and TRBJ2-1; 12 bases agree with TRBD2. The CDR3 is made up of 16 amino acids. Germline CDR1 reads SGHRS; CDR2 reads YFSETQ. The trim removed 4 bases at V and 7 bases at J, leaving 9 bases unmatched. In nucleotides, the CDR3 is TGCGCCAGCAGCGGAACGACTAGCGGGGGACCTAATGAGCAGTTCTTC. It yields the protein CASSGTTSGGPNEQFF. The full variable domain, rest sourced from reference TRBV5-1 and TRBJ2-1, is KAGVTQTPRYLIKTRGQQVTLSCSPISGHRSVSWYQQTPGQGLQFLFEYFSETQRNKGNFPGRFSGRQFSNSRSEMNVSTLELGDSALYLCASSGTTSGGPNEQFFGPGTRLTVL.

This chain connects TRBV6-6 to TRBJ1-1, with D possibly matching TRBD1 (6 bases). V was shortened by 0 bases and J by 0 bases, with 8 bases between the two germline ends. Germline CDR1 MNHNY, CDR2 SVGAGI (reference sequence). The CDR3 has 15 residues. The CDR3 is CASSYSRTVNTEAFF. Here the CDR3 DNA reads TGTGCCAGCAGTTACTCTCGGACAGTGAACACTGAAGCTTTCTTT.

The chain carries TRBV27 and TRBJ2-7; 9 nucleotides match TRBD1. CDR3 size: 14 residues. Trimming cost V 3 bases and J 6 bases; bases outside gene matches: 6. The germline V gene encodes CDR1 MNHEY and CDR2 SMNVEV (reference sequence). Here the CDR3 reads CASSFSDRGGEQYF. The CDR3 DNA is TGTGCCAGCAGTTTTTCGGACAGGGGTGGCGAGCAGTACTTC.